The 8 T cell receptor beta chains below all came from one sample that was sequenced in a study of cytomegalovirus exposure and HLA in healthy donors. The PCR made use of 60 Vbeta and 13 Jbeta primers. Assay: immunoSEQ multiplex PCR; the TCRdb copy retains only in-frame clones and omits some. The repertoire has about 130,000 clones, about 80% of them found once; the top ten carry 0.95% to 1.5%. Specimen: PBMCs. The receptors originated from a girl aged 2 to 9 in good health and CMV-seronegative.

Here the CDR3 reads CASSLVRGQPNQPQHF. In DNA, the CDR3 is TGTGCCAGCAGTCTTGTTCGGGGACAGCCAAATCAGCCCCAGCATTTT. The chain joins TRBV28 to TRBJ1-5; 7 bases map to TRBD1. Per the germline V gene, CDR1 is MDHEN and CDR2 is SYDVKM. This CDR3 is 16 amino acids long. The V segment lost 5 bases and the J segment 4 bases; nucleotides outside the gene matches: 11. The whole variable domain, remainder taken from reference TRBV28 and TRBJ1-5, is DVKVTQSSRYLVKRTGEKVFLECVQDMDHENMFWYRQDPGLGLRLIYFSYDVKMKEKGDIPEGYSVSREKKERFSLILESASTNQTSMYLCASSLVRGQPNQPQHFGDGTRLSIL.

The CDR3 nucleotides are TGTGCCAGCAGCCATGACAGCTCTTATCAGCCCCAGCATTTT. Residues: CASSHDSSYQPQHF. The chain is built from TRBV7-9 and TRBJ1-5; maybe TRBD1 (5 bases). Germline CDR1 and CDR2: SEHNR and FQNEAQ (reference sequence). This CDR3 is built from 14 residues. V was clipped by 5 bases and J by 5 bases, with 13 bases between them.

The rearrangement links TRBV19 to TRBJ2-2; weak D call: TRBD1 (5 bases). The assigned J gene may be wrong: the sequence end matches TRBJ1-3 better. The germline CDR1 and CDR2 sequences are LNHDA and SQIVND (reference sequence). The CDR3 runs 13 residues. The DNA of the CDR3 is TGTGCCAGTATACCAGGGCGGGGAAACACCATATATTTT. The encoded protein is CASIPGRGNTIYF.

This sequence joins TRBV30 and TRBJ1-2; D perhaps matches TRBD1 (5 bases). Germline V gene sequence: CDR1 GTSNPN, CDR2 SVGIG (reference sequence). The CDR3 is made up of 14 amino acids. V lost 5 bases and J 4 bases, leaving 17 bases between the germline ends. The DNA of the CDR3 is TGTGCCTGGGCAAGACAGATAAGAGGCTATGGCTACACCTTC. Translated, it gives CAWARQIRGYGYTF.

The V and J genes are TRBV7-6 and TRBJ2-1; 13 bases are shared with TRBD2. The germline gives CDR1 SGHVS, CDR2 FNYEAQ. V shed 5 bases, J shed 9 bases, and the junction held 10 bases outside the gene matches. The CDR3 contains 16 residues. The CDR3 here is CASSRLAGGGLGEQFF. CDR3 bases: TGTGCCAGCAGCCGACTAGCGGGAGGAGGATTGGGTGAGCAGTTCTTC.

J is TRBJ2-7 and V is TRBV29-1; TRBD2 matches at 9 bases. This CDR3 contains 14 residues. Germline CDR1 reads SQVTM; CDR2 reads ANQGSEA. After removal of 7 bases from V and 6 bases from J, the junction contained 13 bases not matched to a gene. The CDR3 DNA reads TGCAGCGCCACCCTAGCGGGGAAAACCGGCGAGCAGTACTTC. Translating it yields CSATLAGKTGEQYF.

This clone was picked up one time. The rearrangement joins TRBV5-1 to TRBJ2-7; 7 positions agree with TRBD1. Per germline, CDR1 SGHRS and CDR2 YFSETQ. Trimming removed 2 bases from V and 3 bases from J; junction bases left unmatched: 5. The CDR3 extends over 14 amino acids. The CDR3 DNA reads TGCGCCAGCAGCTTACGGACAGGAGTCTACGAGCAGTACTTC. This encodes CASSLRTGVYEQYF.

A word on this clone: The sample contains more than one DNA sequence encoding this CDR3. This chain joins TRBV6-4 and TRBJ2-3; TRBD2 aligns across 12 bases. The CDR3 totals 14 residues. Germline V gives CDR1 MRHNA, CDR2 SNTAGT. V lost 5 bases and J lost 4; bases outside the gene matches: 1. The CDR3 DNA sequence: TGTGCCAGCAGTCTAGCGGGGGGGCCAGATACGCAGTATTTT. Encoded protein: CASSLAGGPDTQYF.